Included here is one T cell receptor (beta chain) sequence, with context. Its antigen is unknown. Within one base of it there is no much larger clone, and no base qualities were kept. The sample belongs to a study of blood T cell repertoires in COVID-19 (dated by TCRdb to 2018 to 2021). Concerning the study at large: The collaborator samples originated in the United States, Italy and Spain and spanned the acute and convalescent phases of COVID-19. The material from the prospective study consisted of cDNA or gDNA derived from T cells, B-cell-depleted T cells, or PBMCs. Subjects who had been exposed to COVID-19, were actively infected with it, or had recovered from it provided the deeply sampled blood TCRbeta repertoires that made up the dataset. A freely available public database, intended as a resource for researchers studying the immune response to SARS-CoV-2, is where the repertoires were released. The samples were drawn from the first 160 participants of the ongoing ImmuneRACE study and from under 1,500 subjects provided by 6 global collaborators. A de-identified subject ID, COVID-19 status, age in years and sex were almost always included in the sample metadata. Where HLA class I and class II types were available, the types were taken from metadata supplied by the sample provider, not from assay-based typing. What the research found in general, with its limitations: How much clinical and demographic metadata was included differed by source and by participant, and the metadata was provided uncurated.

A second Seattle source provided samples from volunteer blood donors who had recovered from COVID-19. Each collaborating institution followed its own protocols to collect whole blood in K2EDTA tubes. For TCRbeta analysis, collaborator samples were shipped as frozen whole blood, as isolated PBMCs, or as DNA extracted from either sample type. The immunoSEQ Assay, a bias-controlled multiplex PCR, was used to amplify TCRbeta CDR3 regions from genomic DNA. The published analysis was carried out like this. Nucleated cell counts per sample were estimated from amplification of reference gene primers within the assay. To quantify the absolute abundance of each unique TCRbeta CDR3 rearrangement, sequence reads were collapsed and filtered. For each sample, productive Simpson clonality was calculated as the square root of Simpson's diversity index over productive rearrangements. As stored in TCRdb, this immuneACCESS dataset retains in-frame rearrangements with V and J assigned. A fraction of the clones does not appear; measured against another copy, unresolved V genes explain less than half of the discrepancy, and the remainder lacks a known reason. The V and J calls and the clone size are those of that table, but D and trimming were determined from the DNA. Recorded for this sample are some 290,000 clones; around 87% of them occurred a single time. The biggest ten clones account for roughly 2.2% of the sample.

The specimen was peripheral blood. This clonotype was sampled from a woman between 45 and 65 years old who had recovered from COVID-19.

The DNA reads TGTGCCAGCAGCAGAATTGGGAACACCGGGGAGCTGTTTTTT. This codes for CASSRIGNTGELFF. This sequence uses TRBV28 and TRBJ2-2; the D gene assignment is ambiguous. The CDR3, from cysteine to phenylalanine, totals 14 residues. CDR3 DNA only is kept here, 42 bases in frame from base 1. CDR1 is given as MDHEN and CDR2 as SYDVKM, both from the germline V gene. Trimming costs V 6 bases and J 1 base, and their ends lie 9 bases apart. When the CDR3 is completed using the reference TRBV28 and TRBJ2-2 genes on either side, the full variable domain is DVKVTQSSRYLVKRTGEKVFLECVQDMDHENMFWYRQDPGLGLRLIYFSYDVKMKEKGDIPEGYSVSREKKERFSLILESASTNQTSMYLCASSRIGNTGELFFGEGSRLTVL.